The T cell receptor (beta chain) under discussion was sequenced for a study of response to subunit inactivated influenza vaccine. This clonotype was counted only a few times. TCRdb analysed the RT-PCR reads with MiXCR anew, one entry per CDR3 protein. The data contain roughly 620,000 distinct CDR3 sequences, roughly 12% of them seen just once; the ten biggest clones take up roughly 11%. The CDR3 sequence is 15 residues long. With V trimmed by 6 bases and J by 3 bases, 4 bases remained unmatched. Germline loops: CDR1 SNHLY, CDR2 FYNNEI. The sample also formed part of further work on T cells expressing NK-cell markers. From that study: It was by 5'RACE template switching with UMIs that TCR beta cDNA was made. Within several experiments, an anti-gamma-delta TCR antibody kept the sorting limited to alpha-beta TCR T cells. For a handful of donors, the dominant NKG2C+ clonotypes made up roughly 1.0-7.5% of their CD8+ T cells.

The sample consisted of PBMCs from blood, taken on the day of vaccination. The rearrangement joins TRBV2 to TRBJ2-1; TRBD2 aligns across 11 bases. The receptor's source is a man between 45 and 60 years old who received an inactivated influenza vaccine. The CDR3 nucleotides are TGTGCCAGCAGAGTAGCGGGGGGGGGCTACAATGAGCAGTTCTTC. It specifies CASRVAGGGYNEQFF. The complete variable domain, with remaining parts taken from reference TRBV2 and TRBJ2-1, reads EPEVTQTPSHQVTQMGQEVILRCVPISNHLYFYWYRQILGQKVEFLVSFYNNEISEKSEIFDDQFSVERPDGSNFTLKIRSTKLEDSAMYFCASRVAGGGYNEQFFGPGTRLTVL.